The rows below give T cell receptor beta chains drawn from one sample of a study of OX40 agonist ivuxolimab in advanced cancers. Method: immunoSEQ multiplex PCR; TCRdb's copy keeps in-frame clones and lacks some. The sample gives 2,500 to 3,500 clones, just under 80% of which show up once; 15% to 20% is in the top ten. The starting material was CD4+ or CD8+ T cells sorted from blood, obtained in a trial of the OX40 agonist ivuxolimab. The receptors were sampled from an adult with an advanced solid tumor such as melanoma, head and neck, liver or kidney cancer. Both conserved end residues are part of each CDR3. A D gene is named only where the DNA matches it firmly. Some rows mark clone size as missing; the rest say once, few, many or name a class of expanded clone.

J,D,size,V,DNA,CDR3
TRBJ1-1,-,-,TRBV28,TGTGCCAGCAGTTTCTGGCAGGGTATGGAAGCTTTCTTT,CASSFWQGMEAFF
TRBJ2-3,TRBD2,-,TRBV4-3,TGCGCCAGCAGCCGAATCGGGGGGGCATCCGGCACAGATACGCAGTATTTT,CASSRIGGASGTDTQYF
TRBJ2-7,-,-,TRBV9,TGTGCCAGCAGCGTAGTACCATCCTCCTACGAGCAGTACTTC,CASSVVPSSYEQYF
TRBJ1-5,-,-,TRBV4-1,TGCGCCAGCAGCCAAGAGGCCCGGGAAAATCAGCCCCAGCATTTT,CASSQEARENQPQHF
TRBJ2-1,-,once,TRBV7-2,TGTGCCAGCAGTGGCGGGGGCCCCTACAATGAGCAGTTCTTC,CASSGGGPYNEQFF
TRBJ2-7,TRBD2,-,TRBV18,TGTGCCAGCTCCCAACGCGAACTAGCGGGGCCAGAAGCGGAGCAGTACTTC,CASSQRELAGPEAEQYF
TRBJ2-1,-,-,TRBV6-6,TGTGCCAGCAGTTACTGGACAGAAAACAATGAGCAGTTCTTC,CASSYWTENNEQFF
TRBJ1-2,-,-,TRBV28,TGTGCCAGCAGTCCCTCGCTAGCAGCTAACTATGGCTACACCTTC,CASSPSLAANYGYTF
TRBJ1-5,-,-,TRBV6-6,TGTGCCAGCAGTTACTCGGGACAGCCCCAGCATTTT,CASSYSGQPQHF
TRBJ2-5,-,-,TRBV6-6,TGTGCCAGCAGCCCTACCGCTAGTTCAGAGACCCAGTACTTC,CASSPTASSETQYF
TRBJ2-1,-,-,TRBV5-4,TGTGCCAGCAGCTTGCGGGGCGGAAATGAGCAGTTCTTC,CASSLRGGNEQFF
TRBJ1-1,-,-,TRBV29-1,TGCAGCATGGGACCCATGAACACTGAAGCTTTCTTT,CSMGPMNTEAFF
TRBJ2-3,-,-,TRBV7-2,TGTGCCAGCAGCTTGAACCCCTACGAGGCGGTCACAGATACGCAGTATTTT,CASSLNPYEAVTDTQYF
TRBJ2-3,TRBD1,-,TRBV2,TGTGCCAGCAGCTCTGACAGGGGGCCTAGCACAGATACGCAGTATTTT,CASSSDRGPSTDTQYF
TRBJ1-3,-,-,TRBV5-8,TGTGCCAGCAGCTCCCCGAGGTGGAACACCATATATTTT,CASSSPRWNTIYF
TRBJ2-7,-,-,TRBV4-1,TGCGCCAGCAGCGCCCACAGGGACTCCTACGAGCAGTACTTC,CASSAHRDSYEQYF
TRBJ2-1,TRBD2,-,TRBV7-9,TGTGCCAGCACCCTTAGGACAGCGGGAGGGAACGATGAGCAGTTCTTC,CASTLRTAGGNDEQFF
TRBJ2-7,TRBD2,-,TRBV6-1,TGTGCCAGCAGTGACCTACTCCGGGGGGGCCGCATCTACGAGCAGTACTTC,CASSDLLRGGRIYEQYF
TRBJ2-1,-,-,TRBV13,TGTGCCAGCAGCTTTGCCGGGAACTCCTACAATGAGCAGTTCTTC,CASSFAGNSYNEQFF
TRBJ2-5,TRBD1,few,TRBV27,TGTGCCAGCAGTTCCCAGGGGGCTGAAGAGACCCAGTACTTC,CASSSQGAEETQYF
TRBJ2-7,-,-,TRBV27,TGTGCCAGCAGTTTATCAGGGGATCACTACGAGCAGTACTTC,CASSLSGDHYEQYF
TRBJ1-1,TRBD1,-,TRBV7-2,TGTGCCAGCAGCTTAGTGGGGACAGGGGAAGGTGAAGCTTTCTTT,CASSLVGTGEGEAFF
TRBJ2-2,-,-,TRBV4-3,TGCGCCAGCAGCCAAGACACGTCGGGAGTTGACACCGGGGAGCTGTTTTTT,CASSQDTSGVDTGELFF
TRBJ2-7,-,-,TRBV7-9,TGTGCCAGCAGCTTCTCCAATTACGAGCAGTACTTC,CASSFSNYEQYF
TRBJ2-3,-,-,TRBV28,TGTGCCAGCAGTTCCGGGACCACAAGCACAGATACGCAGTATTTT,CASSSGTTSTDTQYF
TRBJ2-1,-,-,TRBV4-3,TGCGCCAGCAGCCAAATTGAGGGCTCCTACAATGAGCAGTTCTTC,CASSQIEGSYNEQFF
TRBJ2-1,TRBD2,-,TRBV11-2,TGTGCCAGCAGCGTGAGACTAGCGGGGGGGCCCAGGGCCTACAATGAGCAGTTCTTC,CASSVRLAGGPRAYNEQFF
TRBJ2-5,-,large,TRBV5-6,TGTGCCAGCAGCTTCCGGCCGCAAGAGACCCAGTACTTC,CASSFRPQETQYF
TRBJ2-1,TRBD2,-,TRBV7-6,TGTGCCAGCAGCTCCGGGACTAGCTGGGATGAGCAGTTCTTC,CASSSGTSWDEQFF
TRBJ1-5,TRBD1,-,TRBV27,TGTGCCAGCATGATGCAGGGGGATAGCAATCAGCCCCAGCATTTT,CASMMQGDSNQPQHF
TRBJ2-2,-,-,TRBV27,TGTGCCAGCAGTCCAACCCACGGGGAGAACACCGGGGAGCTGTTTTTT,CASSPTHGENTGELFF